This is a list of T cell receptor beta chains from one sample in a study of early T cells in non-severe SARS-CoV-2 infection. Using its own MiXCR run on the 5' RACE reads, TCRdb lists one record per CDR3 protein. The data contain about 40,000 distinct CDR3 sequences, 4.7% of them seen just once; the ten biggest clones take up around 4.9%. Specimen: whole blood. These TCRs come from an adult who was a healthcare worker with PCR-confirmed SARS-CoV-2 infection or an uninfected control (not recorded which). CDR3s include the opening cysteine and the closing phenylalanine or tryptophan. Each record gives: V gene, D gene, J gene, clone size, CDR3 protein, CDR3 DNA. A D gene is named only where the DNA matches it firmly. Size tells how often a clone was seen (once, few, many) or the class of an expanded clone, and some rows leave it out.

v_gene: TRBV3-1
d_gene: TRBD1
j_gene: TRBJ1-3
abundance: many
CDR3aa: CASSHQGQGDLSGNTIYF
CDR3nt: TGTGCCAGCAGCCATCAGGGACAGGGGGATCTCTCTGGAAACACCATATATTTT

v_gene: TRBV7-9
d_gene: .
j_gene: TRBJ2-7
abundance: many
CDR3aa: CASSLTYEQYF
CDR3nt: TGTGCCAGCAGCTTAACATACGAGCAGTACTTC

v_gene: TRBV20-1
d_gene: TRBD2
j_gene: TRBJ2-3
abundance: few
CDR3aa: CSARGYRGVLTDTQYF
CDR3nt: TGCAGTGCTAGAGGCTATCGGGGGGTCCTCACAGATACGCAGTATTTT

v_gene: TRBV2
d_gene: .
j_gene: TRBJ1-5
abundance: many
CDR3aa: CASSEGGGAGQPQHF
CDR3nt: TGTGCCAGCAGTGAAGGTGGGGGGGCCGGTCAGCCCCAGCATTTT

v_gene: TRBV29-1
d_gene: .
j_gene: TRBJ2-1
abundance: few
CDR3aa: CSVERDRDNEQFF
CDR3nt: TGCAGCGTTGAAAGAGATCGGGACAATGAGCAGTTCTTC

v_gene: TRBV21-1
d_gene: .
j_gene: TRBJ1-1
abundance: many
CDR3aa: CASSKATSTECTEAFF
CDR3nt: TGTGCCAGCAGCAAAGCCACATCGACCGAGTGCACTGAAGCTTTCTTT

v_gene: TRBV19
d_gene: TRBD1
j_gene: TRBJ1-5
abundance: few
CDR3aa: CASSIMGQGDNQPQHF
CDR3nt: TGTGCCAGTAGTATTATGGGACAGGGGGACAATCAGCCCCAGCATTTT

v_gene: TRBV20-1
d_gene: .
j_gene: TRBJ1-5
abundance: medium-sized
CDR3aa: CSARDLMGDNQPQHF
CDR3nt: TGCAGTGCTAGAGATTTAATGGGAGACAATCAGCCCCAGCATTTT

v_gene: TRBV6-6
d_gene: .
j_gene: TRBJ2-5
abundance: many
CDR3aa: CASSHRDPETQYF
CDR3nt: TGTGCCAGCAGTCACAGGGATCCGGAGACCCAGTACTTC

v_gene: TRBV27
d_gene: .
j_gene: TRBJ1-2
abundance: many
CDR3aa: CASSLSGGRNGYTF
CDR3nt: TGTGCCAGCAGTTTATCGGGGGGCCGAAACGGCTACACCTTC

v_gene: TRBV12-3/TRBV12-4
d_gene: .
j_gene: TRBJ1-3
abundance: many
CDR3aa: CASRGTGNTIYF
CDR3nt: TGTGCCAGCAGGGGGACCGGAAACACCATATATTTT

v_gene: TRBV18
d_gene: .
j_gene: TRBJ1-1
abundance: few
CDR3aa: CASSPPSGANTEAFF
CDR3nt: TGTGCCAGCTCACCACCTTCAGGGGCGAACACTGAAGCTTTCTTT

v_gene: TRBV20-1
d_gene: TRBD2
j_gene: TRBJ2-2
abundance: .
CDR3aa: CSAPGTSPGELFF
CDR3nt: TGCAGTGCTCCCGGGACTAGTCCCGGGGAGCTGTTTTTT

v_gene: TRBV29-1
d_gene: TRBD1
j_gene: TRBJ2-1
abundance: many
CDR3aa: CSVYRGINNEQFF
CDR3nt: TGCAGCGTTTACAGGGGTATTAACAATGAGCAGTTCTTC

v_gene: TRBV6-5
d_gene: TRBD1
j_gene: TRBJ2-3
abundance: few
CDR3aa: CASKRQGRGGTDTQYF
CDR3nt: TGTGCCAGCAAGAGACAGGGGCGGGGAGGCACAGATACGCAGTATTTT

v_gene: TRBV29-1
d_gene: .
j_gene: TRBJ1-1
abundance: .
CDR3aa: CSVEPASAFF
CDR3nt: TGCAGCGTCGAACCCGCTTCGGCTTTCTTT

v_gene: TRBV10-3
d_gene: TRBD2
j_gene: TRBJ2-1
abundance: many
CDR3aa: CAISAGGSYNEQFF
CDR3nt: TGTGCCATCAGTGCGGGGGGATCGTACAATGAGCAGTTCTTC

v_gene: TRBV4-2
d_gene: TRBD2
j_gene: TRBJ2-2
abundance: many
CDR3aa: CASSLGPGLANTGELFF
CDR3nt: TGTGCCAGCAGCCTCGGTCCGGGACTAGCGAACACCGGGGAGCTGTTTTTT

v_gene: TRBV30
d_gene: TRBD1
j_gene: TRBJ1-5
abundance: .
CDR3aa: CAWSLGTGPNQPQHF
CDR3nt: TGTGCCTGGAGCCTGGGGACAGGCCCAAATCAGCCCCAGCATTTT

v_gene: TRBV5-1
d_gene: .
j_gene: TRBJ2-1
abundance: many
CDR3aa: CASSLEGLEYNEQFF
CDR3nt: TGCGCCAGCAGCTTGGAGGGACTGGAGTACAATGAGCAGTTCTTC

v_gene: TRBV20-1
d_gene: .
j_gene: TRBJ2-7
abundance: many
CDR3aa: CSASTRADYEQYF
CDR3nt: TGCAGTGCGTCGACGAGAGCAGACTACGAGCAGTACTTC

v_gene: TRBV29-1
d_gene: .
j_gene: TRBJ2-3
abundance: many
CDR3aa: CSVAFDAESTDTQYF
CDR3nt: TGCAGCGTAGCCTTCGACGCTGAGAGCACAGATACGCAGTATTTT

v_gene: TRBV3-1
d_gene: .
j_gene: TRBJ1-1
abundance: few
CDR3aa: CASSQNARPEAFF
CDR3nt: TGTGCCAGCAGCCAAAATGCCCGTCCTGAAGCTTTCTTT

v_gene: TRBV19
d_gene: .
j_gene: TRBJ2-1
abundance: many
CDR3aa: CASSPLTSLTYNEQFF
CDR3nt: TGTGCCAGTAGTCCCCTAACTAGCTTAACCTACAATGAGCAGTTCTTC

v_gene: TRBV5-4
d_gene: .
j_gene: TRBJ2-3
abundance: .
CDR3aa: CASSFRVLGTDTQYF
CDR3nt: TGTGCCAGCAGCTTTCGGGTTCTCGGCACAGATACGCAGTATTTT

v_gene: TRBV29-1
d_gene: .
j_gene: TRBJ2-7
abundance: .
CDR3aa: CSVNRRSYEQYF
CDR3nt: TGCAGCGTTAACAGGAGATCCTACGAGCAGTACTTC

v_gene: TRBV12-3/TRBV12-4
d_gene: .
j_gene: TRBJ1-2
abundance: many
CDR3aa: CASSLKNPQSNYGYTF
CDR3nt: TGTGCCAGCAGTTTGAAAAATCCTCAGTCGAACTATGGCTACACCTTC

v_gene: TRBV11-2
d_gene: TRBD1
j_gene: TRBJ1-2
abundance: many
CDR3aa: CASSSSPGQGSYGYTF
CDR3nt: TGTGCCAGCAGCTCAAGCCCGGGACAGGGCTCCTATGGCTACACCTTC